This TCR beta chain was sequenced during a study of blood T cells in healthy people across ages. This clonotype was counted between two and nine times. Primed by a sample-barcoded 5' primer and a J-beta primer mix, a second PCR proceeded for about 6 to 12 cycles. A template-switch adaptor containing 12 random nucleotides labeled each cDNA molecule. From the 5' RACE reads, TCRdb called clonotypes with MiXCR, one entry per CDR3 protein. The sample has about 1.6 million distinct CDR3 sequences; approximately 32% are singletons. The ends were cut back, 1 base at V and 5 bases at J, with 10 bases in the middle. This CDR3 contains 14 residues. The V gene's germline CDR1 is SGDLS and CDR2 YYNGEE.

The gene calls are TRBV9 and TRBJ2-1, with a possible D match to TRBD1 (5 bases). The clonotype originates from a woman under 40 in good health. Material: blood. Here the CDR3 reads CASSVRQLNNEQFF. The CDR3 DNA is TGTGCCAGCAGCGTAAGACAGTTAAACAATGAGCAGTTCTTC.